What follows are 18 T cell receptor beta chains derived from one specimen sequenced in a study of OX40 agonist ivuxolimab in advanced cancers. Clones were read by immunoSEQ multiplex PCR, and TCRdb kept only the in-frame ones, dropping some. The sample lists roughly 15,000 clones; less than 90% were seen once. This sample comprised CD4+ or CD8+ T cells sorted from blood, obtained in a trial of the OX40 agonist ivuxolimab. All receptors derive from an adult with an advanced solid tumor such as melanoma, head and neck, liver or kidney cancer.

The chain carries TRBV9 and TRBJ2-7; weak D call: TRBD2 (5 bases). The germline V and J ends were trimmed by 4 bases and 2 bases, with 7 bases remaining between them. CDR1 and CDR2 from the germline V gene are SGDLS and YYNGEE. CDR3 length: 12 residues. The CDR3 region has the DNA TGTGCCAGCAGCCCGGAGGCCTACGAGCAGTACTTC. This translates into CASSPEAYEQYF.

V and J are TRBV9 and TRBJ1-1, with 9 nucleotides matching TRBD1. The CDR3 covers 13 residues. Germline-derived CDR1 and CDR2 are SGDLS and YYNGEE. With V trimmed by 2 bases and J by 8 bases, 4 bases remained unmatched. The CDR3 sequence: CASSVDRGMEAFF. For the CDR3, the DNA is TGTGCCAGCAGCGTCGACAGGGGGATGGAAGCTTTCTTT.

The rearrangement links TRBV4-3 to TRBJ2-1; D gene unclear. This CDR3 comprises 13 residues. CDR1 is LGHNA, CDR2 YSLEER, per germline. The ends were cut back, 0 bases at V and 2 bases at J, with 2 bases in the middle. The CDR3 sequence: CASSQEPYNEQFF. The DNA for the CDR3 is TGCGCCAGCAGCCAAGAACCCTACAATGAGCAGTTCTTC.

This clone was picked up one time. The V call is TRBV4-1, the J call TRBJ1-1; D may be TRBD1 (6 bases). V shed 0 bases and J shed 4 bases, with 18 bases lying between them. This CDR3 has 17 amino acids. CDR1 is MGHRA and CDR2 is YSYEKL in the germline V gene. CDR3 in amino acids: CASSQEGAPVGGTEAFF. The CDR3 DNA reads as TGCGCCAGCAGCCAAGAGGGGGCACCTGTTGGGGGCACTGAAGCTTTCTTT.

V is TRBV29-1 and J is TRBJ2-2; D might be TRBD2 (6 bases). The V gene lost 5 bases and the J gene lost 3 bases, with 7 bases spanning the gap. This CDR3 comprises 12 residues. From germline, CDR1 is SQVTM and CDR2 ANQGSEA. The CDR3 spells CSVRRDTGELFF. CDR3 coding DNA: TGCAGCGTTAGGAGGGACACCGGGGAGCTGTTTTTT.

The genes are TRBV4-2 and TRBJ2-6; a possible D gene is TRBD2 (6 bases). The V and J ends lost 7 bases and 4 bases respectively, with 17 bases between them. Germline lookup yields CDR1 LGHNA and CDR2 YNFKEQ. The CDR3 spans 16 residues. CDR3 loop: CASMGRHRPGANVLTF. The CDR3 DNA follows: TGTGCCAGCATGGGGAGGCACCGACCCGGGGCCAACGTCCTGACTTTC.

The chain is built from TRBV29-1 and TRBJ2-7; no firm D call. This CDR3 is built from 10 residues. Per the germline V gene, CDR1 is SQVTM and CDR2 is ANQGSEA. With 4 bases removed from V and 5 bases from J, the gap between germline ends came to 6 bases. CDR3 DNA: TGCAGCGTTGGGACGCACGAGCAGTACTTC. Encoded protein: CSVGTHEQYF.

This clone was picked up one time. V usage is TRBV7-9 and J usage is TRBJ1-1; D gene unclear. Per germline, CDR1 SEHNR and CDR2 FQNEAQ (reference sequence). This CDR3 is built from 17 residues. V was trimmed by 4 bases and J by 1 base, leaving 19 bases between them. CDR3: CASSSSHGRIKNTEAFF. The CDR3 coding sequence is TGTGCCAGCAGCTCAAGCCATGGACGAATTAAGAACACTGAAGCTTTCTTT.

The gene calls are TRBV10-2 and TRBJ1-5; 7 nucleotides line up with TRBD1. Germline-derived CDR1 and CDR2 are WSHSY and SAAADI. The CDR3 runs to 13 residues. With 10 bases clipped from V and 3 bases from J, the junction kept 6 bases outside the gene matches. The CDR3 DNA reads TGCGCCATCCTGACAGGGACCAATCAGCCCCAGCATTTT. Translation: CAILTGTNQPQHF.

The chain carries TRBV6-1 and TRBJ2-7; 11 bases line up with TRBD2. The CDR3 covers 15 residues. Germline trimming cut 1 base from V and 4 bases from J; bases unmatched to any gene: 3. The germline V gene has CDR1 MNHNS and CDR2 SASEGT. Written as DNA, the CDR3 is TGTGCCAGCAGTGAAGAAACTAGCGGGAGTTACGAGCAGTACTTC. This sequence encodes CASSEETSGSYEQYF.

The chain links TRBV7-9 to TRBJ2-6; D is undetermined. Per the germline V gene, CDR1 is SEHNR and CDR2 is FQNEAQ (reference sequence). Trimming took off 1 base at V and 0 bases at J, with 16 bases between the two ends. This CDR3 region has 19 residues. This chain's CDR3 is CASSLGSRPHNSGANVLTF. DNA of the CDR3: TGTGCCAGCAGCTTAGGATCGAGGCCACACAACTCTGGGGCCAACGTCCTGACTTTC.

The chain joins TRBV5-1 to TRBJ2-2, with 9 bases lining up with TRBD2. V was pared by 0 bases and J by 7 bases, with 13 bases of the junction left unmatched. Germline V gene data show CDR1 as SGHRS and CDR2 as YFSETQ. CDR3 size: 18 residues. The DNA of the CDR3 is TGCGCCAGCAGCTTGGGGTCTAGCGGGATGTCGGATGTCGGGGAGCTGTTTTTT. This translates into CASSLGSSGMSDVGELFF.

This clone was detected only once. This chain uses TRBV4-3 with TRBJ2-3; D ambiguous. Trimming left V 0 bases short and J 0 bases short, with 7 bases between. Per germline, CDR1 LGHNA and CDR2 YSLEER. The CDR3 sequence is 15 residues long. CDR3: CASSQEWRSTDTQYF. The CDR3 coding sequence is TGCGCCAGCAGCCAAGAATGGAGAAGCACAGATACGCAGTATTTT.

This chain connects TRBV10-2 to TRBJ2-2, with 9 nucleotides matching TRBD2. The CDR3 has 15 residues. Germline values: CDR1 WSHSY, CDR2 SAAADI. The J segment lost 7 bases and the V segment lost 8 bases, leaving 11 bases of the junction unmatched. The CDR3 protein is CASLGGRATGGELFF. CDR3 sequence (DNA): TGCGCCAGCCTGGGCGGGAGGGCGACCGGCGGGGAGCTGTTTTTT.

The J gene is TRBJ1-3, the V gene TRBV9; D remains unclear. This CDR3 is built from 15 residues. V was clipped by 7 bases and J by 0 bases, with 14 bases between them. Per the germline V gene, CDR1 is SGDLS and CDR2 is YYNGEE. This chain's CDR3 is CASSYGDSSGNTIYF. The CDR3 DNA sequence: TGTGCCAGCTCCTACGGGGATTCCTCTGGAAACACCATATATTTT.

This chain joins TRBV2 and TRBJ2-7, with D unclear. The tail of the sequence fits TRBJ2-5 better, so the J call may be wrong. Germline V gives CDR1 SNHLY, CDR2 FYNNEI. The CDR3 loop spans 11 amino acids. CDR3 in amino acids: CASSDSRTQYF. The DNA of the CDR3 is TGTGCCAGCAGTGATTCGAGGACCCAGTACTTC.

This clone was observed once. CDR3 loop: CASSDTGGYGYTF. The CDR3 nucleotides are TGTGCCAGCAGTGACACAGGGGGCTATGGCTACACCTTC. The V and J genes are TRBV6-5 and TRBJ1-2; 8 bases align to TRBD1. From germline, CDR1 is MNHEY and CDR2 SVGAGI. With 5 bases clipped from V and 4 bases from J, the junction kept 3 bases outside the gene matches. The CDR3 spans 13 residues.

This sequence joins TRBV28 and TRBJ2-5; possible D gene TRBD1, 5 bases. The germline V gene encodes CDR1 MDHEN and CDR2 SYDVKM. The CDR3 sequence is 15 residues long. Trimming pared 6 bases from V and 1 base from J, leaving 15 bases between. The CDR3 sequence is CASSLGAIGQETQYF. Here the CDR3 DNA reads TGTGCCAGCAGCCTAGGGGCCATCGGCCAAGAGACCCAGTACTTC.